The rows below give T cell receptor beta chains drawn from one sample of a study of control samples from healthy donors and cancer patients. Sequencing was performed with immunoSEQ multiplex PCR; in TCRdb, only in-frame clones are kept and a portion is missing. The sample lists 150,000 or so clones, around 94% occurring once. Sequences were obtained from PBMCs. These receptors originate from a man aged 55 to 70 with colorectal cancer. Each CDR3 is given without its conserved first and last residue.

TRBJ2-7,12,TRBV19,ASSTAGGPYEQY
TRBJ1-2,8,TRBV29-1,SGWSGGYT
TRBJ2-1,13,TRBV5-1,ASSYSGGASDEQF
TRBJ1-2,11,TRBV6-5,ASSSVGKNGYT
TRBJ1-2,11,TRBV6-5,ASTVTGAWGYT
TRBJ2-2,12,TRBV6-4,ASSEGLATGELF
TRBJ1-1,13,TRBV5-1,ASSLRQGRVTEAF
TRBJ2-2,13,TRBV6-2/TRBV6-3,ASSWGQGWIGELF
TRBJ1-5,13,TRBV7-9,ASSPDRGSAEPQH
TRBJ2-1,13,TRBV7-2,ASSSGQGGSNEQF
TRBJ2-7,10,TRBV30,AWNRGLYEQY
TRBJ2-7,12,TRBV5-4,ASSLGGERGEQY
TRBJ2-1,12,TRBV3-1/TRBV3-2,ASSQELPYNEQF
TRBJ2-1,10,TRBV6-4,ARKGGGNEQF
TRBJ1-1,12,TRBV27,ASSLPGGLTEAF
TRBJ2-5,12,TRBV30,AWSVTGSGETQY
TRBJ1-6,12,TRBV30,AWSQGGLGSPLH
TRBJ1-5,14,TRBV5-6,ASSFRGQSSNQPQH
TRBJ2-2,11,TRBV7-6,ASRLQGAGELF
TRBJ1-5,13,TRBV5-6,ASSLGQGSGQPQH
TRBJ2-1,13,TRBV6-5,ATTDPRGAGNEQF
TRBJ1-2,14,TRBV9,ASSPRTGIGAYGYT
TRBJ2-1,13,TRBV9,ASSVGGTQYNEQF
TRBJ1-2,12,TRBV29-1,SVPTTAGRYGYT
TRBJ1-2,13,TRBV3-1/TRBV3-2,ASSQADQGAVGYT
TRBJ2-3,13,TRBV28,ASKRRDRVTDTQY
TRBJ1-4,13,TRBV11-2,ASSLVARAGEKLF
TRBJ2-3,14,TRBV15,ATSGLRGGGTDTQY
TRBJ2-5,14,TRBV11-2,ASSLVGGLQQETQY
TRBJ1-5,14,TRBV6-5,ASSSRDRTPRQPQH
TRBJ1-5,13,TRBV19,ASRLTGESNQPQH
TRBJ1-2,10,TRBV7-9,ASSLETHGYT
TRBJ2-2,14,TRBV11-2,ASSLGLAGATGELF
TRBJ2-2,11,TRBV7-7,ASSPQNTGELF
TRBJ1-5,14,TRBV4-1,ASSQPTGPSNQPQH
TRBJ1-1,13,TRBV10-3,AIRNGMLAGDEAF
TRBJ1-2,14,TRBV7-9,ASSQRRQAENYGYT
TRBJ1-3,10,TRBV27,ASQGGGNTIY
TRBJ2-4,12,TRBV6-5,ASSQGVVKNIQY
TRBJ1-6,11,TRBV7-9,ASRPTGESPLH
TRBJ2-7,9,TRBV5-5,ASRSDRDSN
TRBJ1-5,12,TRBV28,ASSASGPHQPQH
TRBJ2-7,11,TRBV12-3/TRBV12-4,ASRPGQVYEQY
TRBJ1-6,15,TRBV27,ASSVPPVGSYNSPLH
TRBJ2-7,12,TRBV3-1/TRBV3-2,ASSRLAGDYEQY
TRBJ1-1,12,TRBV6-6,ASSYQGMNTEAF
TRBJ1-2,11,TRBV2,ATRMDRDNGYT
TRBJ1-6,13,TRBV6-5,ASSYSKQGGSPLH
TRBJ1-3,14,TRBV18,ASSPQTGVDGNTIY
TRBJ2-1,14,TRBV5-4,ASSWSGTSGGNEQF
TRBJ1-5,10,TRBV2,ASSDMLQPQH
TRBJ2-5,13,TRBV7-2,ASILTSGGAGPQY
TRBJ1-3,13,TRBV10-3,AISNGPSSGNTIY
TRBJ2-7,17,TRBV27,ASSLSPGTTSRGYYEQY
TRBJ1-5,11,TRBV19,ASSPGNRQPQH
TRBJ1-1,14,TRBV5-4,ASSYGTGDMNTEAF
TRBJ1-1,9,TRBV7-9,ASSLKERTF
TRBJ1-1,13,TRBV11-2,ASSPTLGQGTEAF